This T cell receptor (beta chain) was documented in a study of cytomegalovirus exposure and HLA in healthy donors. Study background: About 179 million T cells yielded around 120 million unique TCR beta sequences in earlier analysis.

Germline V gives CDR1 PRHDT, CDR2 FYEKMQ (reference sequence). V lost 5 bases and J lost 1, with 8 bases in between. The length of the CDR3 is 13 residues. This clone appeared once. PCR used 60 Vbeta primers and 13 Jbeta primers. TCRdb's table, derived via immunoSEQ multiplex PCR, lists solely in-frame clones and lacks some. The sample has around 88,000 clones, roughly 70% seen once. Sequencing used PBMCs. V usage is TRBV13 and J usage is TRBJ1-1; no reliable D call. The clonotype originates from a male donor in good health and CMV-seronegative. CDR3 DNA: TGTGCCAGCAGCCTGCTACGGAACACTGAAGCTTTCTTT. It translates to CASSLLRNTEAFF.